The 7 T cell receptor beta chains below were found in one sample sequenced in a study of blood T cell repertoires in COVID-19. The protocol was immunoSEQ multiplex PCR, while the TCRdb copy is restricted to in-frame clones and leaves out a portion. The profile covers about 200,000 clones, with roughly 86% appearing a single time and 10% to 13% taken by the ten largest. Sequences were obtained from peripheral blood. The receptors originated from a woman aged 50 to 60 with COVID-19, enrolled during active disease.

The chain is built from TRBV7-2 and TRBJ2-7; 9 positions agree with TRBD2. The V and J ends lost 2 bases and 11 bases, in that order; junction bases with no gene match: 10. From germline, CDR1 is SGHTA and CDR2 FQGNSA. CDR3 size: 14 residues. CDR3 sequence (DNA): TGTGCCAGCAGCTTACTAGCGGGGTCCTCGGGGGAGTACTTC. It yields the protein CASSLLAGSSGEYF.

This rearrangement joins TRBV7-3 to TRBJ2-3; 7 bases match TRBD2. The CDR3 totals 14 residues. Germline CDR1 reads SGHTA; CDR2 reads FQGTGA. V trimming: 5 bases; J trimming: 3 bases; junction bases outside the gene matches: 5. CDR3 sequence (DNA): TGTGCCAGCAGCCCGACGGGGGGTACAGATACGCAGTATTTT. Translating it yields CASSPTGGTDTQYF.

CDR3 coding DNA: TGTGCCAGCAGTTACGGGGGACAGCTCATGAACACTGAAGCTTTCTTT. Its protein is CASSYGGQLMNTEAFF. V and J are TRBV6-6 and TRBJ1-1; 7 bases agree with TRBD1. With 2 bases clipped from V and 0 bases from J, the junction kept 6 bases outside the gene matches. The CDR3 totals 16 residues. Germline CDR1 MNHNY, CDR2 SVGAGI (reference sequence).

The CDR3 nucleotides read TGTGCCAGCAGTTACTCAGCAGGGGCGGACACCGGGGAGCTGTTTTTT. Translating it yields CASSYSAGADTGELFF. The V call is TRBV6-5, the J call TRBJ2-2, with D perhaps TRBD1 (6 bases). In germline, CDR1 is MNHEY, CDR2 SVGAGI. This CDR3 is built from 16 residues. Trimming removed 0 bases at V and 3 bases at J, with 11 bases between.

V is TRBV14 and J is TRBJ1-2; 8 nucleotides agree with TRBD1. The J segment lost 5 bases and the V segment lost 3 bases, leaving 8 bases of the junction unmatched. Germline assignment: CDR1 SGHDN and CDR2 FVKESK. This CDR3 has 15 amino acids. CDR3 sequence (DNA): TGTGCCAGCAGCCACCCGGGACAGGTTTTTTATGGCTACACCTTC. Amino acid sequence: CASSHPGQVFYGYTF.

The CDR3 spells CASSFGVADTQYF. The CDR3 nucleotides read TGTGCCAGCAGCTTCGGGGTGGCAGATACGCAGTATTTT. This chain joins TRBV7-9 and TRBJ2-3; TRBD2 might be the D (5 bases). The germline gives CDR1 SEHNR, CDR2 FQNEAQ (reference sequence). The length of the CDR3 is 13 residues. Trimming stripped 3 bases from V and 4 bases from J, with 8 bases between.

V is TRBV5-1 and J is TRBJ1-3; 9 bases are shared with TRBD1. The trim removed 6 bases at V and 3 bases at J, leaving 7 bases unmatched. The CDR3 totals 15 residues. Germline-derived CDR1 and CDR2 are SGHRS and YFSETQ. This CDR3 reads CASTPTGGVGNTIYF. CDR3 in DNA: TGCGCCAGCACGCCAACAGGGGGCGTTGGAAACACCATATATTTT.